The clone carrying this T cell receptor (beta chain) was observed many times. What it binds is unknown. Investigators prepared the TCR beta libraries by applying iRepertoire HTBI primers and Arm-PCR of CDR3 regions. TCRdb recomputed calls from the multiplex PCR reads with MiXCR, one row per CDR3 protein. The table has 350,000 to 450,000 distinct CDR3 sequences, approximately 15% seen once. This specimen comes from a study of regulatory T cells in long-lasting Graves disease. For the study at large: Recently diagnosed Graves' patients had received antithyroid drugs for under 3 months.

Stated time point: newly diagnosed GD, antithyroid drugs for less than 3 months. Scientists built the TCR library using RNA that was extracted from PBMCs. The V and J ends lost 6 bases and 7 bases respectively, with 19 bases between them. The CDR3 runs to 15 residues. Looked up from germline, CDR1 is MDHEN and CDR2 is SYDVKM. Study-level findings and limits: Patients whose Graves' disease persisted exhibited lower TCR diversity than those newly diagnosed.

These data were also reused for a study on T cells in Graves' hyperthyroidism and ophthalmopathy. That work states: Patients aged 18 to 65 had newly diagnosed hyperthyroidism lasting under 2 months. Appearing also in blood were most of the thyroid clonotypes expanded above 0.001.

This sequence originates from a woman aged 35 to 49 with Graves disease. This sample comprised peripheral blood mononuclear cells (PBMCs), obtained at new diagnosis, from a patient treated with antithyroid drugs. This rearrangement joins TRBV28 to TRBJ2-4; TRBD1 is a possible D gene (6 bases). Here the CDR3 reads CASSNQGLAANIQYF. The CDR3 DNA follows: TGTGCCAGCAGCAACCAGGGGTTGGCGGCGAACATTCAGTACTTC.